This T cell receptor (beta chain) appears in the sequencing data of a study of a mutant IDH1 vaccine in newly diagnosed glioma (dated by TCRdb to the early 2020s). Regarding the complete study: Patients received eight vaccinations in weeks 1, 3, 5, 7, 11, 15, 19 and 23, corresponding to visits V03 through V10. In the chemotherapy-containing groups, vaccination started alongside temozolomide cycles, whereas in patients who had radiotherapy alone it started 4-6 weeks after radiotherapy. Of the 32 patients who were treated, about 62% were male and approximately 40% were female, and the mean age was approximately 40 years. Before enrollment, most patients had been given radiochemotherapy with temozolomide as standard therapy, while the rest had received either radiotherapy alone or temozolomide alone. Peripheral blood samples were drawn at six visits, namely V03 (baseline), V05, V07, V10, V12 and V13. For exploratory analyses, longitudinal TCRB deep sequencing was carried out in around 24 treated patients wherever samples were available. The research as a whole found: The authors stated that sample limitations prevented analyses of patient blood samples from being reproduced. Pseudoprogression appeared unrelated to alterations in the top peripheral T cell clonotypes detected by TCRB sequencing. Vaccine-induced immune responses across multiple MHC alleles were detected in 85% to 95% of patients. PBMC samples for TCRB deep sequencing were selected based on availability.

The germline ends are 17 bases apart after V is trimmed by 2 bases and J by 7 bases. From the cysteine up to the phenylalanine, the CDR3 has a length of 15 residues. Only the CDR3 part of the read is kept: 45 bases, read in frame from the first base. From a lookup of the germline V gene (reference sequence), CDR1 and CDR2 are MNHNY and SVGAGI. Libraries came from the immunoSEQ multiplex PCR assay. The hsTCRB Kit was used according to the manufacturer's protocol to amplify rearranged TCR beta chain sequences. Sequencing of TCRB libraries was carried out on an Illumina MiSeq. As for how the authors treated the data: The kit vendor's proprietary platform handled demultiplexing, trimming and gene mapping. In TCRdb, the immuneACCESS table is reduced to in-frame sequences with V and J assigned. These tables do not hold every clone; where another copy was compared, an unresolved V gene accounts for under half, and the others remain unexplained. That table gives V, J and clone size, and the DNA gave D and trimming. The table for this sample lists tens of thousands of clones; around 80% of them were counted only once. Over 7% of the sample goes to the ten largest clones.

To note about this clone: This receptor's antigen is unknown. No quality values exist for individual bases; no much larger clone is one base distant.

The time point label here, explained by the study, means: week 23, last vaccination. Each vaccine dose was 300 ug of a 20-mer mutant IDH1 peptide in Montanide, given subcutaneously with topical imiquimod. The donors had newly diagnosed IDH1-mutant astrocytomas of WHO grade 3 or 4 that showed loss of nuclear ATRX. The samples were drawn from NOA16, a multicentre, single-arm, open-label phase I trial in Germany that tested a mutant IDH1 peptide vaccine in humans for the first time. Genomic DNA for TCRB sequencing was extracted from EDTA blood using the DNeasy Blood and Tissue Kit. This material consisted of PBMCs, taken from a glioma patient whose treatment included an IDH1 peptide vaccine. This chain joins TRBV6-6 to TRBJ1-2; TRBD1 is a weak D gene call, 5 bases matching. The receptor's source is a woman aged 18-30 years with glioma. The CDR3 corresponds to CASSYEGTDVFGYTF. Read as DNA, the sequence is TGTGCCAGCAGTTACGAAGGGACCGATGTGTTTGGCTACACCTTC.